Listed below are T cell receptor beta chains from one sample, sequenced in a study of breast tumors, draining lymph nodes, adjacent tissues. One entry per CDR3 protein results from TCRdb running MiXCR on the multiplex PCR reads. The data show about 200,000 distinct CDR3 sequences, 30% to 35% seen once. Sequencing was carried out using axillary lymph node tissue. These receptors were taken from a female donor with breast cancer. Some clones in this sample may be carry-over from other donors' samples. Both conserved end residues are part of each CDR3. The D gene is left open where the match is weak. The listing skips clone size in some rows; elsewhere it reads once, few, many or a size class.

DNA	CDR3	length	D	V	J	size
TGTGCCAGCAGCTTAGGGGCAGGGGGCTGGGGCAATGAGCAGTTCTTC	CASSLGAGGWGNEQFF	16	TRBD1	TRBV7-3	TRBJ2-1	many
TGTGCCAGCAGCCAGGATATAATCGGGTCGGGGGGGCCTACTACGCAGTATTTT	CASSQDIIGSGGPTTQYF	18	TRBD2	TRBV3-1	TRBJ2-3	NA
TGTGCCAGCTCACAGACGACACCCGACCCCACAGATACGCAGTATTTT	CASSQTTPDPTDTQYF	16	NA	TRBV18	TRBJ2-3	NA
TGTGCCAGCAGCCAAGAAGGGGCTAGCAAAAACATTCAGTACTTC	CASSQEGASKNIQYF	15	NA	TRBV7-3	TRBJ2-4	NA
TGTGCCAGCAGCCAAGGCAGGGGCTTGGACTATGGCTACACCTTC	CASSQGRGLDYGYTF	15	NA	TRBV3-1	TRBJ1-2	NA
TGTGCCACCAGCAGAGATCCGGCGGGAGGGGGGAGAGATACGCAGTATTTT	CATSRDPAGGGRDTQYF	17	TRBD2	TRBV15	TRBJ2-3	many
TGTGCCCAGGGGCGCAATCAGCCCCAGCATTTT	CAQGRNQPQHF	11	NA	TRBV2	TRBJ1-5	NA
TGTGCCAGCGGCCGGGGGCCGAGCACTGAAGCTTTCTTT	CASGRGPSTEAFF	13	NA	TRBV2	TRBJ1-1	few
TGTGCCAGTAGTACCCGACAGGGGACCACCGGGGAGCTGTTTTTT	CASSTRQGTTGELFF	15	TRBD1	TRBV19	TRBJ2-2	many
TGTGCCAGCCACCCGGCGGCAGCCGCTACTGAAGCTTTCTTT	CASHPAAAATEAFF	14	NA	TRBV6-6	TRBJ1-1	NA
TGTGCCAGCAGTTATCCGGGGGATGACTATGGCTACACCTTC	CASSYPGDDYGYTF	14	NA	TRBV28	TRBJ1-2	few
TGTGCCACCGGGGAGACTAGCACAGATACGCAGTATTTT	CATGETSTDTQYF	13	NA	TRBV19	TRBJ2-3	many
TGCGCCAGCAGCCAAGACCCTAGCGAGGGGACCAAAAACATTCAGTACTTC	CASSQDPSEGTKNIQYF	17	NA	TRBV4-1	TRBJ2-4	few
TGTGCCAGCGAGAATGGGGCTGGGGCCAACGTCCTGACTTTC	CASENGAGANVLTF	14	NA	TRBV6-2/TRBV6-3	TRBJ2-6	NA
TGTGCCAGCAGTTCCTCCGGGACAGGGGGCGGAAAACTGTTTTTT	CASSSSGTGGGKLFF	15	TRBD1	TRBV28	TRBJ1-4	few
TGTGCCAGCAGCTTAAGCGGGAGCCACAATGAAAAACTGTTTTTT	CASSLSGSHNEKLFF	15	NA	TRBV5-6	TRBJ1-4	NA
TGTGCCAGCAGCCTATTCGGGTCGGGTGAGCAGTTCTTC	CASSLFGSGEQFF	13	NA	TRBV3-1	TRBJ2-1	NA
TGTGCCAGCAGTGATGGGGGAGGTGAAAAACTGTTTTTT	CASSDGGGEKLFF	13	NA	TRBV2	TRBJ1-4	once
TGTGCCAGCAGCCAATCCAAGGCGGGAAAAGAGACCCAGTACTTC	CASSQSKAGKETQYF	15	NA	TRBV4-2	TRBJ2-5	many
TGTGCCAGCAGTGATCGCAGGCGAAAAAGAGGAAACACCATATATTTT	CASSDRRRKRGNTIYF	16	NA	TRBV2	TRBJ1-3	many
TGTGCCAGCAGCTACGGGACTAGCGGATACAATGAGCAGTTCTTC	CASSYGTSGYNEQFF	15	TRBD2	TRBV13	TRBJ2-1	NA
TGTGCCAGCAGCTTAGTGGGTACTCTTAGCGGGAGGGCCCTCTCCTACAATGAGCAGTTCTTC	CASSLVGTLSGRALSYNEQFF	21	TRBD2	TRBV11-3	TRBJ2-1	many
TGTGCCAGCAGCAGTGAGGCTAGCGGGGGGAGGGAGACCCAGTACTTC	CASSSEASGGRETQYF	16	TRBD2	TRBV5-4	TRBJ2-5	NA
TGCAGTGCAACTGGGGGGGGCAAAGAGACCCAGTACTTC	CSATGGGKETQYF	13	NA	TRBV20-1	TRBJ2-5	many
TGTGCCAGCAGCTTAGCGGGGGGGGCCAAAAACATTCAGCACTTC	CASSLAGGAKNIQHF	15	NA	TRBV7-2	TRBJ2-4	NA
TGTGCCAGCAGTGAACGGTGGGGAAACTATGGCTACACCTTC	CASSERWGNYGYTF	14	NA	TRBV6-1	TRBJ1-2	few
TGTGCTAGTGGCGAGGACGGTTACGAGCAGTACTTC	CASGEDGYEQYF	12	NA	TRBV12-5	TRBJ2-7	once
TGTGCCAGCAGCCCTCAGGGGATGGGAGGAGAGACCCAGTACTTC	CASSPQGMGGETQYF	15	NA	TRBV14	TRBJ2-5	many
TGTGCCAGTAGTTTGGGGGTCAATCGGCCCCAGCATTTT	CASSLGVNRPQHF	13	NA	TRBV19	TRBJ1-5	NA
TGCAGCGTTGAAGTAGGAAATAACGGGGAGCTGTTTTTT	CSVEVGNNGELFF	13	NA	TRBV29-1	TRBJ2-2	many
TGCGCCAGCAGCTTAGCGGGAGGGTCCTACAATGGGCAGTTCTTC	CASSLAGGSYNGQFF	15	TRBD2	TRBV4-1	TRBJ2-1	NA
TGTGCCAGCAGCCAGGATACTAGCACCACGCAGTATTTT	CASSQDTSTTQYF	13	NA	TRBV3-1	TRBJ2-3	few
TGTGCCAGCAGCCAGACAGGGCCCTCCTACGAGCAGTACTTC	CASSQTGPSYEQYF	14	TRBD1	TRBV3-1	TRBJ2-7	few
TGTGCCAGCAGTTCACGGACAGGCGCTATAGGCTACACCTTC	CASSSRTGAIGYTF	14	TRBD1	TRBV27	TRBJ1-2	few
TGTGCCAGCACTTCAGGTGATAGCAATCAGCCCCAGCATTTT	CASTSGDSNQPQHF	14	NA	TRBV6-6	TRBJ1-5	many
TGCAGTGCTCCGACAGACTATGGCTACACCTTC	CSAPTDYGYTF	11	NA	TRBV20-1	TRBJ1-2	NA
TGTGCCAGCGGACAATCAGACGGGGGGTACCAAGAGACCCAGTACTTC	CASGQSDGGYQETQYF	16	TRBD2	TRBV6-6	TRBJ2-5	few
TGCAGTTCGGAGACTAGCGGGACTTACAATGAGCAGTTCTTC	CSSETSGTYNEQFF	14	TRBD2	TRBV20-1	TRBJ2-1	many
TGTGCCAGCAGGAATGGTGGCAGCTACGAGCAGTACTTC	CASRNGGSYEQYF	13	NA	TRBV2	TRBJ2-7	many
TGTGCCAGCAGCCAGGCCGTCACCTACGAGCAGTACTTC	CASSQAVTYEQYF	13	NA	TRBV3-1	TRBJ2-7	many
TGTGCCACCAGCGGCGGGACTCGCACAGATACGCAGTATTTT	CATSGGTRTDTQYF	14	NA	TRBV15	TRBJ2-3	many
TGCAGTGCTGGGGAGGGGGATTCACCCCTCCACTTT	CSAGEGDSPLHF	12	NA	TRBV20-1	TRBJ1-6	once
TGTGCCAGCAGAGATCCCGGGACAGGCTTTTCACCCCTCCACTTT	CASRDPGTGFSPLHF	15	TRBD1	TRBV7-2	TRBJ1-6	many
TGTGCCAGCAGCGTAGATCCACAGGGGAATGGCTACACCTTC	CASSVDPQGNGYTF	14	TRBD1	TRBV9	TRBJ1-2	many
NA	CASSIYLCRAITGAGDYNEQFF	22	NA	TRBV7-2	TRBJ2-1	NA
TGTGCCAGCACGTACACCGATTACTACGAGCAGTACTTC	CASTYTDYYEQYF	13	NA	TRBV6-6	TRBJ2-7	many
TGCGCCAGCAGGCCCACACCTAGCGGGGGCCAAGGGACCCAGTACTTC	CASRPTPSGGQGTQYF	16	TRBD2	TRBV5-1	TRBJ2-5	NA
TGCGCCAGCAGCCAAGACGGAGGATGGGACTATGGCTACACCTTC	CASSQDGGWDYGYTF	15	NA	TRBV4-1	TRBJ1-2	many
TGTGCCAGCAGTGTTGGCAGGGATTATTCACCCCTCCACTTT	CASSVGRDYSPLHF	14	NA	TRBV2	TRBJ1-6	many
TGTGCCAGCAGCGTCTCGGGACTAGGGTTCTACGAGCTGTTTTTT	CASSVSGLGFYELFF	15	TRBD2	TRBV9	TRBJ2-2	NA
TGTGCCAGCAGCTTGGCAGGTATACAGGGCTACACCTTC	CASSLAGIQGYTF	13	NA	TRBV5-4	TRBJ1-2	many